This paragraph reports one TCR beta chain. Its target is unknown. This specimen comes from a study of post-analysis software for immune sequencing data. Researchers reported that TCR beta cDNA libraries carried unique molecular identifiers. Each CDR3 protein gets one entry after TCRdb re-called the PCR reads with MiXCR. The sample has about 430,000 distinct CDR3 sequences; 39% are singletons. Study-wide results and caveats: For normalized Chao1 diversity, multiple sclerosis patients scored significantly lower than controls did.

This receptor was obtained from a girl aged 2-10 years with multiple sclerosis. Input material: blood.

The CDR3 loop reads CATTRDRGNSPLHF. The CDR3 bases are TGTGCCACCACGAGGGATCGGGGAAATTCACCCCTCCACTTT. The J gene is TRBJ1-6, the V gene TRBV15; D gene uncertain. The CDR3 is made up of 14 amino acids. V dropped 7 bases and J dropped 7 bases, with 14 bases sitting between them. Germline CDR1 is LNHNV and CDR2 is YYDKDF (reference sequence).